A single sample gave rise to the 25 T cell receptor beta chains below, sequenced in a study of T-cell reconstitution after alpha-beta-depleted transplantation in children. During its preparation, the TCRbeta library received unique molecular identifiers. MiXCR, run by TCRdb on the PCR reads, gives a single entry per CDR3 protein. The data show over 150,000 distinct CDR3 sequences, 6.6% seen once. The material sequenced was PBMCs, taken before TCRalphabeta/CD19-depleted stem cell transplant. Receptor source: a boy younger than 10 with acute lymphoblastic leukemia, due to receive a stem cell transplant.

This clonotype was seen repeatedly, ten times or more. The genes are TRBV6-6 and TRBJ2-7; D unresolved. Germline CDR1 and CDR2: MNHNY and SVGAGI (reference sequence). CDR3 size: 13 residues. V lost 2 bases, J lost 2 bases, and 7 bases lay in between. CDR3 nucleotides: TGTGCCAGCAGTTACGACCGGACCTACGAGCAGTACTTC. Translating gives CASSYDRTYEQYF.

The table lists this clonotype with a few counts. The rearrangement uses TRBV3-1 and TRBJ2-1, with D maybe TRBD2 (6 bases). V lost 10 bases to trimming and J lost 7 bases, with 23 bases between them. The CDR3 has 15 amino acids. Germline assignment: CDR1 LGHDT and CDR2 YNNKEL (reference sequence). The CDR3 region is CATCQGSGLRNEQFF. In DNA form, the CDR3 reads TGTGCCACCTGCCAAGGATCGGGACTCCGAAATGAGCAGTTCTTC.

This chain joins TRBV4-3 and TRBJ2-7; 8 nucleotides match TRBD1. This CDR3 is built from 14 residues. V shed 0 bases, J shed 7 bases, and the junction held 5 bases outside the gene matches. CDR1 and CDR2 from the germline V gene are LGHNA and YSLEER. The CDR3 region is CASSQDSWTGEQYF. In DNA form, the CDR3 reads TGCGCCAGCAGCCAAGATTCGTGGACAGGGGAGCAGTACTTC.

This clonotype occurred many times. The rearrangement links TRBV21-1 to TRBJ2-2; the table's D call TRBD1 went unverified against the DNA. TRBV21-1 has pseudogene status. This CDR3 contains 17 residues. CDR3 bases: TGTGCCAGCAGCACCACGGACAGGACCAAGGGTCCCGGGGAGCTGTTTTTT. It is translated as CASSTTDRTKGPGELFF.

The table lists this clonotype with many counts. The V gene is TRBV9, the J gene TRBJ2-1, with TRBD2 identical over 15 bases. Losses at the gene ends were 4 bases for V and 13 bases for J; bases not matched to a gene: 12. The CDR3 is 16 residues long. CDR1 and CDR2 from the germline V gene are SGDLS and YYNGEE. The CDR3, as DNA: TGTGCCAGCAGCTTCTCCTCGGGACTAGCGGGGGGCCCTCAGTTCTTC. This gives the protein CASSFSSGLAGGPQFF. The full variable domain, its missing parts supplied by reference TRBV9 and TRBJ2-1, is DSGVTQTPKHLITATGQRVTLRCSPRSGDLSVYWYQQSLDQGLQFLIQYYNGEERAKGNILERFSAQQFPDLHSELNLSSLELGDSALYFCASSFSSGLAGGPQFFGPGTRLTVL.

The V gene is TRBV28, the J gene TRBJ1-2; TRBD1 might be the D (6 bases). This CDR3 is built from 12 residues. Between the trimmed V and J ends, which lost 7 bases and 5 bases, there was a span of 11 bases. Per the germline V gene, CDR1 is MDHEN and CDR2 is SYDVKM. The CDR3 region has the DNA TGTGCCAGCACCCCTGGACAGTATGGCTACACCTTC. Protein: CASTPGQYGYTF.

This clonotype was seen ten or more times. This chain uses TRBV12-3 or TRBV12-4 with TRBJ2-7; D is ambiguous. The CDR3 has 15 residues. V was cut by 7 bases and J by 2 bases, with 18 bases left in between. CDR3 nucleotides: TGTGCCAGCACTACCCTGAAAAGTCCAACCTACGAGCAGTACTTC. Residues: CASTTLKSPTYEQYF.

This clonotype was recorded only once. This rearrangement joins TRBV2 to TRBJ2-7; D is undetermined. CDR1 and CDR2 from the germline V gene are SNHLY and FYNNEI. V was pared by 6 bases and J by 0 bases, with 9 bases between. The CDR3 covers 13 residues. The CDR3 DNA sequence: TGTGCCAGCAGGGGATACGACTCCTACGAGCAGTACTTC. Translating gives CASRGYDSYEQYF.

At least ten counts were recorded for this clonotype. The gene calls are TRBV12-3 or TRBV12-4 and TRBJ1-2; no clear D gene. Trimming cost V 3 bases and J 12 bases, with 11 bases left between them. The CDR3 has 11 amino acids. The CDR3 is CASSLGIPDTF. The CDR3, as DNA: TGTGCCAGCAGTTTGGGCATCCCGGACACCTTC.

This clonotype was recorded at least ten times. This chain links TRBV7-9 with TRBJ2-3, with D hard to call. This CDR3 has 13 amino acids. V lost 1 base and J lost 8, with 10 bases in between. Per the germline V gene, CDR1 is SEHNR and CDR2 is FQNEAQ (reference sequence). The CDR3 reads CASSLGEARTQYF. The CDR3 DNA sequence: TGTGCCAGCAGCTTAGGTGAGGCTCGTACGCAGTATTTT.

This clonotype was seen many times. The chain uses TRBV12-3 or TRBV12-4 and TRBJ1-2; 8 nucleotides agree with TRBD1. The V segment lost 6 bases and the J segment 6 bases; nucleotides outside the gene matches: 6. The CDR3 is 13 residues long. CDR3: CASSPGQGNGYTF. CDR3 sequence (DNA): TGTGCCAGCAGCCCAGGACAGGGAAATGGCTACACCTTC.

The table lists this clonotype with many counts. The chain employs TRBV7-3 and TRBJ2-2; D not resolved. Per the germline V gene, CDR1 is SGHTA and CDR2 is FQGTGA. The CDR3 is made up of 13 amino acids. V was pared by 5 bases and J by 6 bases, with 10 bases between. CDR3 in amino acids: CASSNGIPGELFF. CDR3 nucleotide sequence: TGTGCCAGCAGCAATGGGATTCCCGGGGAGCTGTTTTTT.

This clonotype was seen repeatedly, ten times or more. The V call is TRBV5-1, the J call TRBJ2-6; the D call may be TRBD1 or TRBD2 (7 bases each). The germline V and J ends were trimmed by 0 bases and 6 bases, with 19 bases remaining between them. CDR3 length: 18 amino acids. Germline CDR1 and CDR2: SGHRS and YFSETQ. Here the CDR3 reads CASSLGDRLALEANVLTF. The DNA of the CDR3 is TGCGCCAGCAGCTTGGGGGACAGACTAGCTCTGGAGGCCAACGTCCTGACTTTC.

This clonotype was counted many times. The chain carries TRBV5-1 and TRBJ2-1; D ambiguous. Trimming pared 5 bases from V and 6 bases from J, leaving 6 bases between. The CDR3 contains 11 residues. Germline V gene sequence: CDR1 SGHRS, CDR2 YFSETQ. In nucleotides, the CDR3 is TGCGCCAGCAGTTGGGGCAATGAGCAGTTCTTC. Translated: CASSWGNEQFF.

The chain combines TRBV5-5 with TRBJ2-1; no reliable D call. Germline V gene data show CDR1 as SGHKS and CDR2 as YYEKEE (reference sequence). V dropped 0 bases and J dropped 8 bases, with 12 bases sitting between them. The CDR3 is 14 amino acids. Written as DNA, the CDR3 is TGTGCCAGCAGCTTGGCCAGTACTCGCGATGAGCAGTTCTTC. Protein: CASSLASTRDEQFF.

This clonotype has at least ten counts. The chain joins TRBV25-1 to TRBJ2-1; 13 bases match TRBD2. The CDR3 is 16 amino acids. The junction had 2 bases not matched to a gene; V was cut back by 1 base and J by 5 bases. Germline V gene data show CDR1 as MGHDK and CDR2 as SYGVNS. The CDR3, as DNA: TGTGCCAGCAGTGAATCCGGGACTAGCGGGGACAATGAGCAGTTCTTC. It specifies CASSESGTSGDNEQFF.

The sample holds many counts of this clonotype. The chain couples TRBV5-5 to TRBJ1-5, with D hard to call. The CDR3 totals 14 residues. V was shortened by 1 base and J by 3 bases, with 8 bases between the two germline ends. Per germline, CDR1 SGHKS and CDR2 YYEKEE (reference sequence). CDR3 amino acids: CASSLSGDNQPQHF. The DNA of the CDR3 is TGTGCCAGCAGCTTGTCAGGCGACAATCAGCCCCAGCATTTT.

This clonotype was seen repeatedly, ten times or more. J is TRBJ2-7 and V is TRBV4-2; TRBD2 matches 8 bases. The CDR3 extends over 17 amino acids. Germline-derived CDR1 and CDR2 are LGHNA and YNFKEQ. J gave up 3 bases and V 3 bases, and 13 bases lay outside the gene matches. Here the CDR3 reads CASSQESWNSGDYEQYF. CDR3 in DNA: TGTGCCAGCAGCCAGGAATCCTGGAATAGCGGGGACTACGAGCAGTACTTC.

This clonotype was recorded at least ten times. The CDR3 coding sequence is TGTGCCAGCAGCTCCTTTTCCTACGAGCAGTACTTC. It translates to CASSSFSYEQYF. This chain joins TRBV7-2 and TRBJ2-7; D not resolved. CDR1 and CDR2 from the germline V gene are SGHTA and FQGNSA. Between the trimmed V and J ends, which lost 4 bases and 1 base, there was a span of 5 bases. The CDR3 is made up of 12 amino acids. Full variable domain (remainder filled in from reference TRBV7-2 and TRBJ2-7): GAGVSQSPSNKVTEKGKDVELRCDPISGHTALYWYRQSLGQGLEFLIYFQGNSAPDKSGLPSDRFSAERTGGSVSTLTIQRTQQEDSAVYLCASSSFSYEQYFGPGTRLTVT.

This clonotype was detected only a few times. The chain joins TRBV7-2 to TRBJ1-5; TRBD1 matches at 8 bases. The germline CDR1 and CDR2 sequences are SGHTA and FQGNSA. V shed 4 bases, J shed 6 bases, and the junction held 8 bases outside the gene matches. The CDR3 consists of 15 residues. CDR3 in DNA: TGTGCCAGCAGCTCACAGGGGGGCCAGGGTCAGCCCCAGCATTTT. This translates into CASSSQGGQGQPQHF.

This clonotype appeared a few times. This chain joins TRBV12-3 or TRBV12-4 and TRBJ1-5; 7 bases line up with TRBD1. The V segment lost 0 bases and the J segment 7 bases; nucleotides outside the gene matches: 6. The length of the CDR3 is 15 residues. CDR3 region: CASSLATGAGQPQHF. DNA for the CDR3: TGTGCCAGCAGTTTAGCAACAGGGGCGGGCCAGCCCCAGCATTTT.

This clonotype was observed at least ten times. The chain uses TRBV11-2 and TRBJ2-1; 9 nucleotides line up with TRBD2. Germline loops: CDR1 SGHAT, CDR2 FQNNGV. The J segment lost 0 bases and the V segment lost 4 bases, leaving 4 bases of the junction unmatched. CDR3 length: 16 amino acids. CDR3 DNA: TGTGCCAGCAGCTCCTATAGCGGGAGCTCCTACAATGAGCAGTTCTTC. Its protein is CASSSYSGSSYNEQFF.

This clonotype was counted ten times or more. CDR3 DNA: TGTGCCAGCAGCCAGGGCTTGGCGGGCTGGGGGGAGCAGTTCTTC. Translation gives CASSQGLAGWGEQFF. V gene TRBV3-1 combines with J gene TRBJ2-1, with D perhaps being TRBD1 or TRBD2 (5 bases each). The CDR3 has 15 amino acids. The V end was cut by 3 bases, the J end by 10 bases, with 19 bases between. Germline loops: CDR1 LGHDT, CDR2 YNNKEL (reference sequence).

This clonotype was seen many times. The gene calls are TRBV12-3 or TRBV12-4 and TRBJ2-1; D may correspond to TRBD1 or TRBD2 (5 bases each). V was shortened by 7 bases and J by 5 bases, with 21 bases between the two germline ends. The CDR3 spans 16 residues. CDR3 amino acids: CASTLSGLQTHNEQFF. The CDR3 coding sequence is TGTGCCAGCACCCTCTCGGGGCTCCAAACGCACAATGAGCAGTTCTTC.

Many counts were recorded for this clonotype. The genes are TRBV20-1 and TRBJ2-3, with a weak D call TRBD1 (5 bases). The germline V and J ends were trimmed by 4 bases and 2 bases, with 19 bases remaining between them. This CDR3 is 16 amino acids long. CDR1 and CDR2 (germline): DFQATT, SNEGSKA (reference sequence). As DNA, the CDR3 is TGCAGTGCTACCCTTGTGGGCAAGGGGTCCACAGATACGCAGTATTTT. Translating gives CSATLVGKGSTDTQYF.